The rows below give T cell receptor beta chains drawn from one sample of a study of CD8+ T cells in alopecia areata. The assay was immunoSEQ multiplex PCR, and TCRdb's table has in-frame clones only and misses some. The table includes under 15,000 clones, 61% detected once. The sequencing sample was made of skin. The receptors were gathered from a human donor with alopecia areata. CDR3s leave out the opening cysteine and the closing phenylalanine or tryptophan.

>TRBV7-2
ASSGTRRTGNYEQY
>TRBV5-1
ASSPRPAGGRTDTQY
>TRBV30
AWNAGGPDTQY
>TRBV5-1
ASSSGGLYNEQF
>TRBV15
ATSARTGSGYT
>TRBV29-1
SVREQNYEQY
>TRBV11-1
ASSFRGRMNTEAF
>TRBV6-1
ASTTEYQPQH
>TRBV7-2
ASSHPRAGEQY
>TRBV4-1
ASSQDVEAF
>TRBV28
ASSRRGGQGYEQY
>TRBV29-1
SVESDSVYGYT
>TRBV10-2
ASSLRGTNEKLF
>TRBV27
ASRPHRGQRGGGYT
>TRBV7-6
ASSQAGGYEQY